The next 12 T cell receptor beta chains were all read from a single sample in a study of cytomegalovirus exposure and HLA in healthy donors (dated by TCRdb to about 2017). To prepare the library, the immunoSEQ multiplex PCR assay was applied. The multiplex PCR relied on a mix of 60 forward primers for TCR Vbeta segments and 13 reverse primers for TCR Jbeta segments. The source is immuneACCESS, and TCRdb retained only in-frame sequences with V and J called. Part of the clones is not carried over; for the studies checked, unresolved V genes explain less than half of this, and the remainder is unexplained. The sample table records about 170,000 clones; about four fifths of these occur just once. The top ten clonotypes cover approximately 1.6% of the sample. Sequencing input: PBMCs. The receptors here all came from a male donor in good health and CMV-seronegative.

V and J are TRBV5-1 and TRBJ2-3; 11 nucleotides align to TRBD1. CDR1 and CDR2 (germline): SGHRS, YFSETQ. V lost 3 bases and J lost 3; bases outside the gene matches: 3. This CDR3 is 15 amino acids long. The DNA of the CDR3 is TGCGCCAGCAGCTCCGGGACAGGGGGAACAGATACGCAGTATTTT. The encoded protein is CASSSGTGGTDTQYF.

The chain combines TRBV15 with TRBJ2-5, with TRBD1 as a possible D gene (6 bases). Germline CDR1 and CDR2: LNHNV and YYDKDF (reference sequence). The length of the CDR3 is 13 residues. The V end was cut by 5 bases, the J end by 7 bases, with 14 bases between. This CDR3 reads CATSSQGKATQYF. The CDR3 DNA is TGTGCCACCAGCTCACAGGGAAAGGCGACCCAGTACTTC.

V gene TRBV5-6 combines with J gene TRBJ2-5; the match to TRBD2 covers 9 bases. In germline, CDR1 is SGHDT, CDR2 YYEEEE. The junction had 11 bases not matched to a gene; V was cut back by 3 bases and J by 5 bases. There are 16 residues in the CDR3. Written as DNA, the CDR3 is TGTGCCAGCAGCTCCCCGAGTAGCGGGAGTCGGGAGACCCAGTACTTC. Residues: CASSSPSSGSRETQYF.

V usage is TRBV10-3 and J usage is TRBJ1-3; weak D call: TRBD1 (6 bases). CDR3 length equals 16 residues. CDR1 and CDR2 (germline): ENHRY, SYGVKD. Deletions cut 2 bases from V and 4 bases from J, with 15 bases between. CDR3 coding DNA: TGTGCCATCAGTGAGCGGACAGTACGGGACGGAAACACCATATATTTT. It encodes CAISERTVRDGNTIYF.

The chain is built from TRBV7-7 and TRBJ2-7, with D perhaps matching TRBD1 (6 bases). V was trimmed by 0 bases and J by 2 bases, leaving 20 bases between them. Germline loops: CDR1 SSHAT, CDR2 FNYEAQ (reference sequence). The CDR3 loop spans 18 amino acids. The DNA of the CDR3 is TGTGCCAGCAGCTTAGCGCCATTCCCCTTGAGGGGGACCTACGAGCAGTACTTC. This translates into CASSLAPFPLRGTYEQYF.

The chain uses TRBV7-9 and TRBJ2-1; possibly TRBD2 for D (6 bases). V dropped 5 bases and J dropped 8 bases, with 10 bases sitting between them. Per the germline V gene, CDR1 is SEHNR and CDR2 is FQNEAQ (reference sequence). The CDR3 spans 12 residues. The chain's CDR3 is CASSRLVDEQFF. The CDR3 region has the DNA TGTGCCAGCAGCAGACTAGTGGATGAGCAGTTCTTC.

This rearrangement joins TRBV5-6 to TRBJ1-2, with D unresolved. CDR1 is SGHDT, CDR2 YYEEEE, per germline. CDR3 length equals 12 residues. V lost 4 bases and J 8 bases, leaving 12 bases between the germline ends. In DNA form, the CDR3 reads TGTGCCAGCAGCGTAGTCCTTAGCGGCTACACCTTC. Its translation: CASSVVLSGYTF.

This clone was seen once. The chain uses TRBV5-1 and TRBJ2-7, with D perhaps TRBD1 (5 bases). Germline CDR1 SGHRS, CDR2 YFSETQ. The CDR3 covers 15 residues. The germline V and J ends were trimmed by 0 bases and 13 bases, with 23 bases remaining between them. CDR3 DNA sequence: TGCGCCAGCAGCTTGGGTGCGGATCCTACTGACAGCCCCTACTTC. Its translation is CASSLGADPTDSPYF.

This chain links TRBV11-2 with TRBJ2-1; 10 bases agree with TRBD1. CDR1 and CDR2 from the germline V gene are SGHAT and FQNNGV. The junction had 3 bases not matched to a gene; V was cut back by 1 base and J by 6 bases. This CDR3 has 15 residues. DNA for the CDR3: TGTGCCAGCAGCTTAGTGGGGGACAGGGGCAATGAGCAGTTCTTC. Translation: CASSLVGDRGNEQFF.

The chain has TRBV11-3 and TRBJ1-1; D is uncertain. Germline CDR1 SGHNT, CDR2 YENEEA. V shed 3 bases and J shed 1 base, with 3 bases lying between them. The CDR3 is made up of 12 amino acids. Written as DNA, the CDR3 is TGTGCCAGCAGCTTTCAGAACACTGAAGCTTTCTTT. Its protein is CASSFQNTEAFF. The entire variable domain, with the rest obtained from reference TRBV11-3 and TRBJ1-1, is as follows: EAGVVQSPRYKIIEKKQPVAFWCNPISGHNTLYWYLQNLGQGPELLIRYENEEAVDDSQLPKDRFSAERLKGVDSTLKIQPAELGDSAVYLCASSFQNTEAFFGQGTRLTVV.

The chain combines TRBV2 with TRBJ2-5; D is ambiguous. Germline lookup yields CDR1 SNHLY and CDR2 FYNNEI. This CDR3 contains 10 residues. V was clipped by 8 bases and J by 5 bases, with 6 bases between them. The CDR3 DNA reads as TGTGCCAGCCGGGTTGAGACCCAGTACTTC. Amino acid sequence: CASRVETQYF.

The V call is TRBV12-5, the J call TRBJ2-1, with a weak D call TRBD1 (5 bases). There are 15 residues in the CDR3. Looked up from germline, CDR1 is LGHNT and CDR2 is FRNRAP. With 5 bases removed from V and 4 bases from J, the gap between germline ends came to 15 bases. This chain's CDR3 is CASGTQGLTYNEQFF. DNA of the CDR3: TGTGCTAGTGGTACCCAGGGTCTCACATACAATGAGCAGTTCTTC.